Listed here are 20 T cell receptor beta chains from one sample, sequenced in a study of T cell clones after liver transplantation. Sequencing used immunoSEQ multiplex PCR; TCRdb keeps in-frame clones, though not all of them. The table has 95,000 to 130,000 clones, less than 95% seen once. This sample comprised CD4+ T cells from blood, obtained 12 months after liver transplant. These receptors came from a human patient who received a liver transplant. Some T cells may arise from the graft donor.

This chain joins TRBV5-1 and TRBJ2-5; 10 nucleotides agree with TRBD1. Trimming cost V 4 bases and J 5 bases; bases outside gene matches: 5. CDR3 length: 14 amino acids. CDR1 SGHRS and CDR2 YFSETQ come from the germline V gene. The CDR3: CASSETGGRETQYF. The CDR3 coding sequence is TGCGCCAGCAGCGAGACAGGGGGCAGGGAGACCCAGTACTTC. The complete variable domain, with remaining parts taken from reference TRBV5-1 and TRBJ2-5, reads KAGVTQTPRYLIKTRGQQVTLSCSPISGHRSVSWYQQTPGQGLQFLFEYFSETQRNKGNFPGRFSGRQFSNSRSEMNVSTLELGDSALYLCASSETGGRETQYFGPGTRLLVL.

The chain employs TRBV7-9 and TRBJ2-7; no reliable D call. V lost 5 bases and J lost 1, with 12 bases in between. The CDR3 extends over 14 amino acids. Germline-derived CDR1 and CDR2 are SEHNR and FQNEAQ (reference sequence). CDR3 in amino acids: CASSGWAVSYEQYF. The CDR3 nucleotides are TGTGCCAGCAGCGGGTGGGCGGTTTCCTACGAGCAGTACTTC.

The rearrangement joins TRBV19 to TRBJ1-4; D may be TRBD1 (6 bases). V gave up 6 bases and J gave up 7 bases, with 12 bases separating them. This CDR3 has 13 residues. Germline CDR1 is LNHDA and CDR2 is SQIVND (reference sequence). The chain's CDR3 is CASRAWDTEKLFF. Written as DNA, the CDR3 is TGTGCCAGTAGGGCCTGGGACACTGAAAAACTGTTTTTT.

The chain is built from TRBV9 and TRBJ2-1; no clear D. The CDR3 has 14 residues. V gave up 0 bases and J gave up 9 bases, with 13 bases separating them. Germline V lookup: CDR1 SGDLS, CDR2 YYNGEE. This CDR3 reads CASSVAASSGEQFF. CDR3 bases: TGTGCCAGCAGCGTAGCGGCTTCGTCGGGTGAGCAGTTCTTC.

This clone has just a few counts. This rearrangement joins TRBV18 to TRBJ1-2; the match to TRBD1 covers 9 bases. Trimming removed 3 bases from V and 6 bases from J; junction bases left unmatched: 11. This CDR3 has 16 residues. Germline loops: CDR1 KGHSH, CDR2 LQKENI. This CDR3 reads CASSPQSPGQGDGYTF. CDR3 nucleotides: TGTGCCAGCTCACCCCAAAGTCCGGGACAGGGCGATGGCTACACCTTC. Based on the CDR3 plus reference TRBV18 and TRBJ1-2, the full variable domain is NAGVMQNPRHLVRRRGQEARLRCSPMKGHSHVYWYRQLPEEGLKFMVYLQKENIIDESGMPKERFSAEFPKEGPSILRIQQVVRGDSAAYFCASSPQSPGQGDGYTFGSGTRLTVV.

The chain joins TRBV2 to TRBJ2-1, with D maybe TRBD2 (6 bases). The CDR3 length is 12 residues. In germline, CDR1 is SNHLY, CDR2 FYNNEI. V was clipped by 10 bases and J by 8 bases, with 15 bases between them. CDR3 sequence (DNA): TGTGCCACCCAAACGAGCGGGTATGAGCAGTTCTTC. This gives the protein CATQTSGYEQFF.

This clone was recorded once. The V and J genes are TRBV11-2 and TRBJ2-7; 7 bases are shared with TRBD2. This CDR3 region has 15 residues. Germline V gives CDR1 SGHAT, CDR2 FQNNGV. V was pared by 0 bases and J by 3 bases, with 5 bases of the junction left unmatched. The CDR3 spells CASSLEAGMFYEQYF. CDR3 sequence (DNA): TGTGCCAGCAGCTTAGAAGCGGGAATGTTCTACGAGCAGTACTTC.

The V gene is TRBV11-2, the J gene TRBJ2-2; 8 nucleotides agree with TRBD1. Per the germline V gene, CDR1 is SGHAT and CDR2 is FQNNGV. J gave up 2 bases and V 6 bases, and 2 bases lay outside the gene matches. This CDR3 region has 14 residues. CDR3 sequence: CASRGQANTGELFF. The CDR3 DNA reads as TGTGCCAGCAGGGGACAGGCTAACACCGGGGAGCTGTTTTTT.

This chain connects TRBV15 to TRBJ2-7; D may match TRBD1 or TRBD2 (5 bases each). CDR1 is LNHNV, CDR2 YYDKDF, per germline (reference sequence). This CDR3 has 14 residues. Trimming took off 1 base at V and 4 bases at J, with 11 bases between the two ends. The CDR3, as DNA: TGTGCCACCAGCAGAGGGGGGACGGATTACGAGCAGTACTTC. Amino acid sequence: CATSRGGTDYEQYF.

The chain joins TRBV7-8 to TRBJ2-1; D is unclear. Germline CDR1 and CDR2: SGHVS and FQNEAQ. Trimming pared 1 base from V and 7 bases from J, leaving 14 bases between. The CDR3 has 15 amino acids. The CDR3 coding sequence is TGTGCCAGCAGCTTAGTAGGCGATCCTTGGAATGAGCAGTTCTTC. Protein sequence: CASSLVGDPWNEQFF. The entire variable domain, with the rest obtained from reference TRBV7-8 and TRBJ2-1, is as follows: GAGVSQSPRYKVAKRGQDVALRCDPISGHVSLFWYQQALGQGPEFLTYFQNEAQLDKSGLPSDRFFAERPEGSVSTLKIQRTQQEDSAVYLCASSLVGDPWNEQFFGPGTRLTVL.

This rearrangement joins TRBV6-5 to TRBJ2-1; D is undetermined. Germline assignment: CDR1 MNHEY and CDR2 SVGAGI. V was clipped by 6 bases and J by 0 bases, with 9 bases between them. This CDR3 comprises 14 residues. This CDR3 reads CASSLSNSYNEQFF. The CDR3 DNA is TGTGCCAGCAGCCTTAGTAACTCCTACAATGAGCAGTTCTTC.

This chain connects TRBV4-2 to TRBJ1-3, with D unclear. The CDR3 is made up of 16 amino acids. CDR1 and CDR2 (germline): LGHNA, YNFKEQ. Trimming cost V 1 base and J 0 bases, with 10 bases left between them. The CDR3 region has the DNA TGTGCCAGCAGCCAAGCCGGGAGAGACTCTGGAAACACCATATATTTT. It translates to CASSQAGRDSGNTIYF.

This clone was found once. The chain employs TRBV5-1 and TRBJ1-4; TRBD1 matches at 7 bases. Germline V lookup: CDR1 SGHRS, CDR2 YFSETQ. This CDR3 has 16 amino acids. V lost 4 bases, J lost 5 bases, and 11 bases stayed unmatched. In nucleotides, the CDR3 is TGCGCCAGCAGCCCGAACACGGGACAGACAAATGAAAAACTGTTTTTT. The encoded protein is CASSPNTGQTNEKLFF.

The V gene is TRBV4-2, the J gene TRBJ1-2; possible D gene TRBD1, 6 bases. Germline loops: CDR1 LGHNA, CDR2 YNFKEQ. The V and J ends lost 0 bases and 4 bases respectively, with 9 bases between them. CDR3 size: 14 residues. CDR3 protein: CASSQESRGYGYTF. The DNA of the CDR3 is TGTGCCAGCAGCCAAGAATCCAGGGGCTATGGCTACACCTTC.

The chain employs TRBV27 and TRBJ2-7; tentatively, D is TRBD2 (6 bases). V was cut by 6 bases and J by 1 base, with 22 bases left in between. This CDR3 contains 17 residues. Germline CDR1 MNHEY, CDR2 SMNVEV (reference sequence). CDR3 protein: CASRSGSPEGGSYEQYF. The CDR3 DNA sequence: TGTGCCAGCAGGTCTGGGTCCCCGGAGGGCGGGTCCTACGAGCAGTACTTC.

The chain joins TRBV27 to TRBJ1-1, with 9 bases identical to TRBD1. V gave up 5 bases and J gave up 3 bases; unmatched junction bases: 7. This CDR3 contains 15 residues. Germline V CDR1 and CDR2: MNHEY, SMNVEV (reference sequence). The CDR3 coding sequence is TGTGCCAGCAGTACCGGGACAGGGCGTGACACTGAAGCTTTCTTT. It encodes CASSTGTGRDTEAFF.

CDR3 bases: TGTGCCAGCAGCAGGGACAGGAAGAAACTCTCTGGAAACACCATATATTTT. Its translation: CASSRDRKKLSGNTIYF. The chain couples TRBV7-8 to TRBJ1-3, with 8 bases lining up with TRBD1. In germline, CDR1 is SGHVS, CDR2 FQNEAQ. V lost 5 bases, J lost 0 bases, and 9 bases stayed unmatched. The CDR3 contains 17 residues.

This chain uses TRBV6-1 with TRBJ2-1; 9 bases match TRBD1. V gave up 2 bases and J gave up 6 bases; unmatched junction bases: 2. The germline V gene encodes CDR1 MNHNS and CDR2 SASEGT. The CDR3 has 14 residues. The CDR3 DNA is TGTGCCAGCAGTGAAAGGGGACAGGGCAATGAGCAGTTCTTC. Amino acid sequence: CASSERGQGNEQFF.

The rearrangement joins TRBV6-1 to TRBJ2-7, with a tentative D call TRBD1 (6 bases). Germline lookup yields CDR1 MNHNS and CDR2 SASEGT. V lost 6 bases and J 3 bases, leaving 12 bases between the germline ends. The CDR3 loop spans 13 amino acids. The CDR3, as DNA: TGTGCCAGCAGAAGGGACAATTTCTACGAGCAGTACTTC. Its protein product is CASRRDNFYEQYF.

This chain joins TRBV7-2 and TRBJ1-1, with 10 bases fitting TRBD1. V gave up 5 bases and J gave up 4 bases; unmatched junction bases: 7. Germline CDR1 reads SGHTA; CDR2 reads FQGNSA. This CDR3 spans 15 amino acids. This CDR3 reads CASSPSGTGATEAFF. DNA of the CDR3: TGTGCCAGCAGCCCCTCCGGGACAGGGGCCACTGAAGCTTTCTTT.